This T cell receptor (gamma chain) was sequenced for a study of Vδ1+ human thymocytes. Turning to this clone: Its matching antigen is unknown.

The study's findings and limits: Highly polyclonal TRG and TRD repertoires with Gaussian CDR3 length distributions appeared in thymus. Many TRG clonotypes were shared between donors; TRD repertoires were essentially private.

Sequences come from RNA converted to cDNA by reverse transcription. Pooled V-gene forward primers with one constant-region reverse primer generated the CDR3 amplicons by multiplex PCR. With CATT, TCRdb re-called clones from the multiplex PCR reads. The repertoire holds approximately 25,000 gamma-chain clones, with 20% to 25% as singletons. V lost 3 bases to trimming and J lost 15 bases; unmatched junction nucleotides: 5. The CDR3 has 9 residues. Germline CDR1 VINAFY, CDR2 YDVSNSKD. This TCR came from a boy younger than two who had congenital heart surgery. This rearrangement joins TRGV5 to TRGJ1 or TRGJ2. Sequenced material: Vdelta1+ gamma-delta thymocytes from the thymus. Subset meaning: FACS-sorted CD3+ TCRalphabeta- TCRVdelta1+ TCRVdelta2- thymocytes. CDR3 coding DNA: TGTGCCACCTGGGACGGTAGACTCTTT. Its translation is CATWDGRLF.